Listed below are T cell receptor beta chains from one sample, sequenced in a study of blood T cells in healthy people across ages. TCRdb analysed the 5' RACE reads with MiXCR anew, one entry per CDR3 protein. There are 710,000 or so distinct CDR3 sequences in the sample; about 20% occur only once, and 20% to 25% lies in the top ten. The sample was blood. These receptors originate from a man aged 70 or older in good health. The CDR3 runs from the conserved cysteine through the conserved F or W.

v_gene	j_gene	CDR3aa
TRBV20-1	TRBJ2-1	CSARPIAGVTYNEQFF
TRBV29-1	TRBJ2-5	CSVGQGEPETQYF
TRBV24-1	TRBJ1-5	CATSDRGSHHF
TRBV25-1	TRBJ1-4	CASSGVNEKLFF
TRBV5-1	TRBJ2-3	CASSRTSGDASTDTQYF
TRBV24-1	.	CATSDSRTGGQFF
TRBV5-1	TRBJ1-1	CASSLDGAGTEAFF
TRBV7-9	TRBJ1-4	CASSYGTSVNEKLFF
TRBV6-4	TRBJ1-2	CATESRGYTF
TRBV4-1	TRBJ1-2	CASSQEYYYTF
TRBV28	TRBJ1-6	CASTRTGYSPLHF
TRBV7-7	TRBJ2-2	CASSLVQGSGELFF
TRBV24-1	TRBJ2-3	CATSGRDTQYF
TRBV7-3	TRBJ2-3	CASSLGSSRSTDTQYF
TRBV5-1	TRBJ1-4	CASSLGRGSGEKLFF
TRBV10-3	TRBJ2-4	CAISEAAGASPKNIQYF
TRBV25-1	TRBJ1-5	CASSWGSRQPQHF
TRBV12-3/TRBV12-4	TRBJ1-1	CASSLWDSPNTEAFF
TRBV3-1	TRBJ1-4	CASSRGTVEKLFF
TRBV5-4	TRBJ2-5	CASSLGLLGSQETQYF
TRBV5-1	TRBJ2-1	CASSFTAASAYNEQFF
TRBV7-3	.	CASSLEPGLAGLLHNEQFF
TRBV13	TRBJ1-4	CASSFRDSREKLFF
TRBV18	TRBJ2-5	CASSPRTGASQETQYF
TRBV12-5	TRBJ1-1	CASGLVGRQNTEAFF
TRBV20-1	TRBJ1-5	CSATPGAAVDQPQHF
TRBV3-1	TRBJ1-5	CASSPREGAGQPQHF
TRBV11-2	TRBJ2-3	CASSLVGGYNQDTQYF
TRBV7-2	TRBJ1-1	CASRLTANTEAFF
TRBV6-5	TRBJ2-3	CASSSGSGSSTDTQYF
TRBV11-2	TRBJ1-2	CASSVSGTDTYGYTF
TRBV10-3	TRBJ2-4	CAISGVGRQNIQYF
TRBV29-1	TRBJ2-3	CSVETSTDTQYF
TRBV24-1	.	CATSDLGLGDEQFF
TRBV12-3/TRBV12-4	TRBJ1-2	CASTQGQGYGYTF
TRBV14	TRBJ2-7	CASSQYQGQREQYF
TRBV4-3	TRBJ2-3	CASSQDPAGTSIDTQYF
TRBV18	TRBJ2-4	CASSPLGQTSDIQYF
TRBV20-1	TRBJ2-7	CSARDGTGRYEQYF
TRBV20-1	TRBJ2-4	CSARDLRREGFNIQYF
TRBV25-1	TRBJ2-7	CASSEGDSYEQYF
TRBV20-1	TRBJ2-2	CSARDWTSGNTGELFF
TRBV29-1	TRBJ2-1	CSVEHFLAGRNEQFF